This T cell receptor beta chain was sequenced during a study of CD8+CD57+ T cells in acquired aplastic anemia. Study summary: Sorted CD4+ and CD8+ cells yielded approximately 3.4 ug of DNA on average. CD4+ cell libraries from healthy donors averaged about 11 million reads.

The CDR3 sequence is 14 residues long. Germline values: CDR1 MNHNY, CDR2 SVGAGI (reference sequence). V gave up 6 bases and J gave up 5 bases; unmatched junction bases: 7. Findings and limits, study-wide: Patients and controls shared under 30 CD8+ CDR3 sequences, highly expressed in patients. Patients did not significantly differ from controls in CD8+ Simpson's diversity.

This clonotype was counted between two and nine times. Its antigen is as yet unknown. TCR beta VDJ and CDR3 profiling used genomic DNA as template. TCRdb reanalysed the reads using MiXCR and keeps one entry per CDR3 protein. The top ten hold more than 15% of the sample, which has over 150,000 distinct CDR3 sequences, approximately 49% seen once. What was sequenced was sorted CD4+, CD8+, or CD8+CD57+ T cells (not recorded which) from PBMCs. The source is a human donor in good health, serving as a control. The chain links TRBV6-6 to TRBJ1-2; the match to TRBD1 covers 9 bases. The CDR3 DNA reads TGTGCCAGCAGCCGGAGAGGGACAGGGTATGGCTACACCTTC. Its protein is CASSRRGTGYGYTF.